Detailed here is one T cell receptor beta chain. There are 13 residues in the CDR3. Deletions cut 8 bases from V and 6 bases from J, with 14 bases between. Germline CDR1 is MNHEY and CDR2 is SVGAGI. Per the original methods: Estimation of nucleated cell counts relied on the amplification of reference gene primers. TCRdb's copy holds only in-frame clones and misses some; the assay was immunoSEQ multiplex PCR. V and J calls and clone size follow that table, whereas D and trimming were derived from the DNA. The data contain about 210,000 clones, just over 90% of them seen just once; the ten biggest clones take up around 1.2%. These data come from a study of blood T cell repertoires in COVID-19. About the study: Samples came from the United States, Italy and Spain, spanning acute and convalescent COVID-19. In each case, the material was cDNA or gDNA derived from T cells, B-cell-depleted T cells, or PBMCs.

The clonotype was recovered from a man aged 25 to 40 with acute or convalescent COVID-19. The sequencing input was peripheral blood. This rearrangement joins TRBV6-5 to TRBJ2-4; D is possibly TRBD1 (6 bases). The CDR3 loop is CASSQGPGNIQYF. The CDR3, as DNA: TGTGCCAGCTCCCAGGGGCCTGGAAACATTCAGTACTTC.